This record concerns one T cell receptor (beta chain) sequence. No cognate antigen has been identified for it. Qualities for individual bases were not recorded, and no much larger clone is one base off. The data were obtained in a study of memory CD4+ T cells and cytomegalovirus serostatus (dated by TCRdb to the late 2010s). In terms of the full investigation: The cohort included around 35 healthy adults from Belgium, of whom 9 were CMV seropositive and some 24 were CMV seronegative. The study sequenced CD4+ memory TCRbeta repertoires of a Belgian cohort with known cytomegalovirus serostatus to replicate a published TCR-based CMV serostatus classifier.

The Quick-DNA Microprep Kit was used to extract genomic DNA from the sorted cells. Amplification of TCRbeta DNA was done with the immunoSEQ hsTCRbeta kit, following the protocol from the manufacturer. TCRbeta libraries were sequenced on an Illumina MiSeq instrument. Concerning the study's data processing: Following removal of out-of-frame sequences, around 2.4 million distinct TCRbeta sequences were retained, with an average of roughly 70,000 per individual. Two values were used to score each individual: the count of 150 to 200 previously reported CMV-associated TCRbeta sequences and the total count of productive distinct TCRbeta sequences. A beta-binomial model was reimplemented in Python, and random forests from scikit-learn, run with default parameters, were trained on data from the US cohort. On the Belgian cohort, classifier performance was reported as the median AUC, along with percentile confidence intervals, across 10,000 bootstrap iterations. The table comes from immuneACCESS by way of TCRdb, which keeps in-frame sequences with V and J called. Part of the clones is missing from these tables; in studies checked, under half for an unresolved V gene and the rest for unknown reasons. V, J and clone size were drawn from that table, and D and trimming were deduced from the DNA. For this sample there are 56,000 or so clones; around 81% appear just once. The ten most abundant clones make up 1.6% of the sample.

Single viable CD3+CD4+CD8-CD45RO+ cells were sorted as memory CD4+ T cells on a FACSAria II. CMV serostatus was determined with a Roche Elecsys assay detecting serum IgG against CMV pp150, pp28, p38 and p52. After the samples were thawed, total CD4+ T cells were enriched through positive selection using CD4 magnetic microbeads. The samples came from a different study that was designed specifically to examine the CD4+ T cell memory repertoire. Peripheral blood mononuclear cells were isolated and cryopreserved according to standard operating procedures, and serum was stored at -80 degrees C. CD3-PerCP (BW264/56), CD4-APC (RPA-T4), CD45RO-PE (UCHT1) and CD8-Pacific Orange (3B5) antibodies were used for staining, and non-viable cells were excluded with Sytox blue. From the germline V gene, CDR1 is SGHNT and CDR2 is YENEEA. The CDR3 has 15 amino acids, counting the end cysteine and phenylalanine. Solely the CDR3 DNA is kept, with 45 bases framed from the first base. Trimming accounts for 5 bases at V and 7 bases at J, while the number of junction bases matched to no gene is 9.

Summary of the overall study and its limitations: Results were interpreted as suggesting that the CMV-associated TCR signature is largely present in the CD4+ memory repertoire. On the Belgian cohort, the classifier built on the original framework reached a median bootstrapped AUC of around 0.95, with a 95% CI of 0.76-1.00. Only CD4+CD45RO+ memory cells were sequenced, in contrast to the original study, in which naive and memory CD4+ and CD8+ populations were covered. For predicting CMV serostatus, the median bootstrapped AUC was 0.95 using the original framework and approximately 0.9 using a US-trained random forest. Of 170 or so previously reported CMV-associated TCRbeta sequences, approximately 70 appeared in the CD4+ memory repertoires, each in one to five individuals.

Sequencing was performed on memory CD4+ T cells from blood. The sequence links TRBV11-3 to TRBJ2-3, and 10 bases in between align with TRBD2. The receptor was isolated from an adult in good health and CMV-seronegative. The CDR3 has the sequence CASSLSGGRSYTQYF. The DNA reads TGTGCCAGCAGCCTTAGCGGGGGGAGATCGTATACGCAGTATTTT.